Below, 30 T cell receptor beta chains from the same sample are listed, as sequenced in a study of OX40 agonist ivuxolimab in advanced cancers. Sequenced by immunoSEQ multiplex PCR; TCRdb stores in-frame clones only, minus some. The profile covers about 100,000 clones, with under 95% appearing a single time and over 0.6% taken by the ten largest. Source: CD4+ or CD8+ T cells sorted from blood, taken in a trial of the OX40 agonist ivuxolimab. These receptors originate from an adult with an advanced solid tumor such as melanoma, head and neck, liver or kidney cancer.

The rearrangement joins TRBV11-3 to TRBJ2-1; tentatively, D is TRBD1 or TRBD2 (5 bases each). The CDR3 is made up of 16 amino acids. Per the germline V gene, CDR1 is SGHNT and CDR2 is YENEEA. V lost 5 bases and J lost 2, with 16 bases in between. The CDR3 DNA reads as TGTGCCAGCAGCACGACCGGGACGGGGCCCTACAATGAGCAGTTCTTC. It codes for CASSTTGTGPYNEQFF.

This clone was detected a few times. The chain combines TRBV6-5 with TRBJ1-4; D perhaps matches TRBD1 (5 bases). CDR3 length: 14 amino acids. Germline V gene sequence: CDR1 MNHEY, CDR2 SVGAGI. V lost 8 bases, J lost 8 bases, and 18 bases lay in between. In nucleotides, the CDR3 is TGTGCCAGCCGAACTAGGCAGGGTCGGGAAAAACTGTTTTTT. It translates to CASRTRQGREKLFF.

The J gene is TRBJ2-5, the V gene TRBV11-3; D is undetermined. V shed 0 bases and J shed 7 bases, with 9 bases lying between them. This CDR3 spans 13 amino acids. The germline CDR1 and CDR2 sequences are SGHNT and YENEEA. The DNA for the CDR3 is TGTGCCAGCAGCTTAGATTTGGGTGGGACCCAGTACTTC. Translated: CASSLDLGGTQYF.

The chain employs TRBV27 and TRBJ2-1; 8 bases fit TRBD2. This CDR3 has 15 amino acids. Germline CDR1 is MNHEY and CDR2 is SMNVEV (reference sequence). V shed 6 bases, J shed 6 bases, and the junction held 10 bases outside the gene matches. The CDR3 loop is CASRSLGSGINEQFF. The CDR3, as DNA: TGTGCCAGCAGGTCTTTGGGTAGCGGGATCAATGAGCAGTTCTTC.

The rearrangement joins TRBV6-1 to TRBJ1-2, with D perhaps matching TRBD1 (5 bases). The CDR3 totals 15 residues. Per germline, CDR1 MNHNS and CDR2 SASEGT. With 0 bases removed from V and 3 bases from J, the gap between germline ends came to 11 bases. The CDR3 reads CASSEALRGHYGYTF. CDR3 bases: TGTGCCAGCAGTGAAGCGCTTCGGGGACACTATGGCTACACCTTC.

This chain uses TRBV7-6 with TRBJ1-2; perhaps TRBD1 as D (6 bases). The ends were cut back, 8 bases at V and 8 bases at J, with 15 bases in the middle. The CDR3 is 12 amino acids. Germline V lookup: CDR1 SGHVS, CDR2 FNYEAQ. In nucleotides, the CDR3 is TGTGCCAGCGGCCCGGACAGCCTAGGCTACACCTTC. The encoded protein is CASGPDSLGYTF.

This chain uses TRBV5-3 with TRBJ1-1, with TRBD1 matching 9 bases. TRBV5-3 falls under the ORF class, with uncertain function. CDR3 length: 14 amino acids. V lost 8 bases to trimming and J lost 5 bases; unmatched junction nucleotides: 10. The CDR3 bases are TGTGCCAGCAGCGCGGGACAGGGTGGGACTGAAGCTTTCTTT. This gives the protein CASSAGQGGTEAFF.

This clone has only a few counts. The chain has TRBV19 and TRBJ1-3; no reliable D call. Deletions cut 4 bases from V and 7 bases from J, with 11 bases between. Germline assignment: CDR1 LNHDA and CDR2 SQIVND (reference sequence). This CDR3 region has 13 residues. Here the CDR3 reads CASSSPDLNTIYF. For the CDR3, the DNA is TGTGCCAGTAGTAGTCCCGATCTGAACACCATATATTTT.

The J gene is TRBJ2-5, the V gene TRBV7-6, with TRBD2 matching over 9 bases. V was pared by 5 bases and J by 3 bases, with 16 bases of the junction left unmatched. Germline V gene data show CDR1 as SGHVS and CDR2 as FNYEAQ. The CDR3 runs 18 residues. The CDR3 loop is CASSRTVEAGGREETQYF. The CDR3 DNA is TGTGCCAGCAGCCGAACGGTCGAAGCGGGAGGAAGAGAAGAGACCCAGTACTTC.

The chain uses TRBV5-1 and TRBJ1-1; D might be TRBD1 (5 bases). V was shortened by 2 bases and J by 8 bases, with 10 bases between the two germline ends. The germline V gene encodes CDR1 SGHRS and CDR2 YFSETQ. CDR3 length: 12 amino acids. The CDR3 here is CASSFTGSEAFF. The DNA of the CDR3 is TGCGCCAGCAGCTTTACAGGTTCCGAAGCTTTCTTT.

J is TRBJ1-2 and V is TRBV6-6; a possible D gene is TRBD1 (6 bases). This CDR3 comprises 14 residues. The ends were cut back, 0 bases at V and 6 bases at J, with 11 bases in the middle. The germline V gene encodes CDR1 MNHNY and CDR2 SVGAGI (reference sequence). This CDR3 is CASSYSTPGDGYTF. The CDR3 DNA reads as TGTGCCAGCAGTTACTCCACCCCAGGGGATGGCTACACCTTC.

Comment on this clone: Other DNA sequences in this specimen translate into the identical CDR3. V is TRBV30 and J is TRBJ1-3; D perhaps matches TRBD1 (5 bases). This CDR3 contains 14 residues. Trimming cost V 2 bases and J 0 bases, with 8 bases left between them. CDR1 is GTSNPN, CDR2 SVGIG, per germline (reference sequence). CDR3 in amino acids: CAWSRGDSGNTIYF. The CDR3, as DNA: TGTGCCTGGAGTCGGGGGGACTCTGGAAACACCATATATTTT.

V gene TRBV7-2 combines with J gene TRBJ2-7; D call uncertain. The germline gives CDR1 SGHTA, CDR2 FQGNSA. V was shortened by 5 bases and J by 1 base, with 12 bases between the two germline ends. The CDR3 totals 14 residues. Here the CDR3 DNA reads TGTGCCAGCAGCCTAACCTGGGGATCCTACGAGCAGTACTTC. It codes for CASSLTWGSYEQYF.

This rearrangement joins TRBV5-4 to TRBJ1-2, with D possibly TRBD1 on 5 matching bases. V lost 2 bases and J lost 4, with 12 bases in between. Germline loops: CDR1 SGHNT, CDR2 YYREEE (reference sequence). The CDR3 is 14 amino acids. CDR3: CASSFSPGGYGYTF. CDR3 coding DNA: TGTGCCAGCAGCTTTTCCCCCGGGGGCTATGGCTACACCTTC.

The rearrangement uses TRBV19 and TRBJ2-1, with a weak D call TRBD2 (6 bases). The CDR3 totals 15 residues. Germline lookup yields CDR1 LNHDA and CDR2 SQIVND (reference sequence). V was shortened by 5 bases and J by 0 bases, with 11 bases between the two germline ends. Here the CDR3 reads CASSPMGGSYNEQFF. CDR3 sequence (DNA): TGTGCCAGTAGTCCGATGGGAGGCTCCTACAATGAGCAGTTCTTC.

The V and J genes are TRBV2 and TRBJ2-3; 10 bases map to TRBD2. The ends lost 6 bases at V and 4 bases at J; junction bases unmatched: 7. This CDR3 is 15 amino acids long. The germline CDR1 and CDR2 sequences are SNHLY and FYNNEI. The DNA for the CDR3 is TGTGCCAGCAGAGCCGGGACTAGCGAACCAGATACGCAGTATTTT. Its protein product is CASRAGTSEPDTQYF.

The J gene is TRBJ2-7, the V gene TRBV10-2, with D hard to call. The CDR3 covers 12 residues. CDR1 WSHSY and CDR2 SAAADI come from the germline V gene. The ends were cut back, 7 bases at V and 0 bases at J, with 7 bases in the middle. In DNA, the CDR3 is TGCGCCAGCACCAGTTCCTCCTACGAGCAGTACTTC. It specifies CASTSSSYEQYF.

The V gene is TRBV7-6, the J gene TRBJ2-3, with D maybe TRBD1 (6 bases). CDR1 and CDR2 (germline): SGHVS, FNYEAQ. V lost 0 bases, J lost 11 bases, and 12 bases lay in between. This CDR3 has 13 amino acids. CDR3 sequence reads: CASSLAHQGWQYF. DNA of the CDR3: TGTGCCAGCAGCTTAGCGCATCAGGGGTGGCAGTATTTT. Drawing the rest from reference TRBV7-6 and TRBJ2-3, the complete variable domain is GAGVSQSPRYKVTKRGQDVALRCDPISGHVSLYWYRQALGQGPEFLTYFNYEAQQDKSGLPNDRFSAERPEGSISTLTIQRTEQRDSAMYRCASSLAHQGWQYFGPGTRLTVL.

The chain combines TRBV5-1 with TRBJ2-3, with D possibly matching TRBD2 (6 bases). Per the germline V gene, CDR1 is SGHRS and CDR2 is YFSETQ. Trimming took off 4 bases at V and 0 bases at J, with 9 bases between the two ends. CDR3 size: 14 residues. The CDR3 spells CASSTGTSTDTQYF. For the CDR3, the DNA is TGCGCCAGCAGCACCGGGACTAGCACAGATACGCAGTATTTT. The full variable domain, with the rest looked up from reference TRBV5-1 and TRBJ2-3, is KAGVTQTPRYLIKTRGQQVTLSCSPISGHRSVSWYQQTPGQGLQFLFEYFSETQRNKGNFPGRFSGRQFSNSRSEMNVSTLELGDSALYLCASSTGTSTDTQYFGPGTRLTVL.

This rearrangement joins TRBV23-1 to TRBJ2-1, with 7 bases fitting TRBD1. TRBV23-1 is filed as an ORF, its function uncertain. The CDR3 covers 17 residues. The V gene end was trimmed by 2 bases and the J gene end by 0 bases; junction bases not matched to a gene: 7. The CDR3 spells CASSQLPGQSSYNEQFF. Here the CDR3 DNA reads TGCGCCAGCAGTCAACTACCGGGACAGAGCTCCTACAATGAGCAGTTCTTC.

The CDR3 nucleotides are TGTGCCAGCACCTCGGAGGACAACGTCATTAATTCACCCCTCCACTTT. Its translation is CASTSEDNVINSPLHF. This chain links TRBV9 with TRBJ1-6, with D maybe TRBD1 (5 bases). The CDR3 length is 16 residues. Germline assignment: CDR1 SGDLS and CDR2 YYNGEE. V lost 6 bases, J lost 6 bases, and 19 bases lay in between.

J is TRBJ1-1 and V is TRBV2, with 7 positions matching TRBD1. J lost 7 bases, V lost 8 bases, and 13 bases had no gene match. Germline V lookup: CDR1 SNHLY, CDR2 FYNNEI. The CDR3 loop spans 14 amino acids. Here the CDR3 DNA reads TGTGCCAGCCGACAGGGTCCGAGCGTTAATGAAGCTTTCTTT. Its translation: CASRQGPSVNEAFF.

This chain links TRBV9 with TRBJ2-2, with D possibly matching TRBD2 (7 bases). The CDR3 has 14 residues. V lost 4 bases and J lost 6, with 13 bases in between. Per the germline V gene, CDR1 is SGDLS and CDR2 is YYNGEE. The CDR3: CASSPRGGAGELFF. The CDR3 nucleotides read TGTGCCAGCAGCCCTAGAGGGGGGGCCGGGGAGCTGTTTTTT.

This clone was picked up a small number of times. The V and J genes are TRBV19 and TRBJ2-7; 11 bases agree with TRBD1. The length of the CDR3 is 14 residues. Germline lookup yields CDR1 LNHDA and CDR2 SQIVND (reference sequence). Unmatched junction bases numbered 3, after V lost 3 bases and J lost 5 bases. The CDR3 sequence is CASSIRTGGNEQYF. In DNA, the CDR3 is TGTGCCAGTAGTATTCGGACAGGGGGCAACGAGCAGTACTTC.

The CDR3 nucleotides read TGTGCCAGCAGCTTAGAAGTGGCAACCCCGGAGCAGTACTTC. Residues: CASSLEVATPEQYF. The V and J genes are TRBV11-1 and TRBJ2-7; no clear D gene. V was pared by 1 base and J by 7 bases, with 14 bases between. Germline V gene sequence: CDR1 SGHAT, CDR2 FQDESV (reference sequence). This CDR3 region has 14 residues.

CDR3 region: CASSQEWTTGPSSSYNEQFF. Here the CDR3 DNA reads TGTGCCAGCAGCCAAGAGTGGACTACTGGACCCTCGAGCTCCTACAATGAGCAGTTCTTC. This chain connects TRBV4-2 to TRBJ2-1, with a tentative D call TRBD2 (6 bases). The CDR3 has 20 residues. CDR1 and CDR2 (germline): LGHNA, YNFKEQ. Trimming removed 0 bases at V and 0 bases at J, with 21 bases between.

The genes are TRBV19 and TRBJ2-5, with 11 bases fitting TRBD1. Per germline, CDR1 LNHDA and CDR2 SQIVND (reference sequence). The CDR3 consists of 15 residues. Trimming at V came to 6 bases and at J to 4 bases, leaving 7 bases not matched to a gene. CDR3 sequence reads: CASRPRTGGGETQYF. The CDR3 DNA is TGTGCCAGTAGACCGAGGACAGGGGGCGGAGAGACCCAGTACTTC.

The rearrangement joins TRBV30 to TRBJ2-1, with TRBD2 identical over 8 bases. Germline loops: CDR1 GTSNPN, CDR2 SVGIG (reference sequence). Unmatched junction bases numbered 15, after V lost 7 bases and J lost 16 bases. There are 12 residues in the CDR3. CDR3 sequence: CASSEWWREVFF. As DNA, the CDR3 is TGTGCCTCCTCTGAGTGGTGGCGGGAGGTCTTCTTC.

The chain recombines TRBV10-3 with TRBJ1-2; perhaps TRBD1 as D (6 bases). CDR1 and CDR2 (germline): ENHRY, SYGVKD. The CDR3 length is 16 residues. V was trimmed by 6 bases and J by 0 bases, leaving 17 bases between them. The CDR3 loop reads CAISSGAGATNYGYTF. Here the CDR3 DNA reads TGTGCCATCAGCAGTGGGGCAGGGGCTACTAACTATGGCTACACCTTC.

The CDR3 loop is CASSPRQGSSSSYNSPLHF. The CDR3 DNA reads as TGTGCCAGCAGCCCTCGACAGGGATCCTCTAGCTCCTATAATTCACCCCTCCACTTT. This chain links TRBV7-8 with TRBJ1-6; the match to TRBD1 covers 7 bases. Germline V gene lookup returns CDR1 SGHVS and CDR2 FQNEAQ. V lost 5 bases, J lost 0 bases, and 13 bases stayed unmatched. The CDR3 runs 19 residues.